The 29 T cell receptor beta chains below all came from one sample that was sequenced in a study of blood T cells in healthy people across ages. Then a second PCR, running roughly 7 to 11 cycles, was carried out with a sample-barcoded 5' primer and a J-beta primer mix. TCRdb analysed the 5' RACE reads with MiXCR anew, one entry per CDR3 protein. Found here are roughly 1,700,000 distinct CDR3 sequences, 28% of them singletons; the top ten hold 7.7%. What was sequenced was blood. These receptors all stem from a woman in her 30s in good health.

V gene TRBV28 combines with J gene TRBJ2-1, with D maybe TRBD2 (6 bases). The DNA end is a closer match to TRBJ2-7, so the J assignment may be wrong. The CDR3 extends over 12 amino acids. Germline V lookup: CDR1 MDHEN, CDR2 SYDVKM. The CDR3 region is CASRGLGIEQYF. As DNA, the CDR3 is TGTGCCAGCAGGGGACTTGGGATCGAGCAGTACTTC.

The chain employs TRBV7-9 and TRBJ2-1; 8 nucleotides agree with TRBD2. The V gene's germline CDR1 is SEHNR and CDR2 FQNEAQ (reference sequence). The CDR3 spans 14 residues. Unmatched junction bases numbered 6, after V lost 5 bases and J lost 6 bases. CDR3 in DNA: TGTGCCAGCAGCCAGCGGGGGCGGAGCAATGAGCAGTTCTTC. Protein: CASSQRGRSNEQFF.

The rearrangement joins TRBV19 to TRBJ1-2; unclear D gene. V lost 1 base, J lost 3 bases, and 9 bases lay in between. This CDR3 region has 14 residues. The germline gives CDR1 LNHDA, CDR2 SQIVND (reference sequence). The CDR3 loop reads CASSIGAVYYGYTF. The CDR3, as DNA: TGTGCCAGTAGTATAGGGGCCGTATACTATGGCTACACCTTC. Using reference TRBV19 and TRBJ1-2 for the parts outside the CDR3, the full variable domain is DGGITQSPKYLFRKEGQNVTLSCEQNLNHDAMYWYRQDPGQGLRLIYYSQIVNDFQKGDIAEGYSVSREKKESFPLTVTSAQKNPTAFYLCASSIGAVYYGYTFGSGTRLTVV.

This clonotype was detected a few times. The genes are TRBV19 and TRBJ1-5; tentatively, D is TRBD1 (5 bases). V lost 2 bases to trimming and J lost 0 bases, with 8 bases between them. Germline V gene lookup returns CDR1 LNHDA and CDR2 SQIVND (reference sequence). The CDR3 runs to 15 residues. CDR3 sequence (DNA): TGTGCCAGTAGTATAAAGGGGCCTAGCAATCAGCCCCAGCATTTT. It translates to CASSIKGPSNQPQHF.

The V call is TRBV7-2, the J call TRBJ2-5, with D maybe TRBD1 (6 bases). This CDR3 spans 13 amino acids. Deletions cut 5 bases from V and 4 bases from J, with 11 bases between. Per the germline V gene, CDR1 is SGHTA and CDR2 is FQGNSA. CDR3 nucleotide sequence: TGTGCCAGCAGCGTAACAGGGCTAGAGACCCAGTACTTC. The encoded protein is CASSVTGLETQYF.

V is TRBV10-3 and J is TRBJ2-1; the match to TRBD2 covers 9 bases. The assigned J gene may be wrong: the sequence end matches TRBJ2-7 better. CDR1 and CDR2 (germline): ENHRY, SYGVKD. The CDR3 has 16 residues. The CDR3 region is CAISEGLAGVYNEQYF. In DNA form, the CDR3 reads TGTGCCATCAGTGAGGGGTTAGCGGGGGTATACAATGAGCAGTACTTC.

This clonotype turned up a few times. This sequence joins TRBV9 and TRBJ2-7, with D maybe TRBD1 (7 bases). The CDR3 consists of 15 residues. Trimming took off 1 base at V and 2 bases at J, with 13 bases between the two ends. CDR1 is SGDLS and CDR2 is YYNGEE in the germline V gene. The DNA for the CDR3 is TGTGCCAGCAGCGTATTACCAGGGGGGACCTACGAGCAGTACTTC. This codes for CASSVLPGGTYEQYF. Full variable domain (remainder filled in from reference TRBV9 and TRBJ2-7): DSGVTQTPKHLITATGQRVTLRCSPRSGDLSVYWYQQSLDQGLQFLIQYYNGEERAKGNILERFSAQQFPDLHSELNLSSLELGDSALYFCASSVLPGGTYEQYFGPGTRLTVT.

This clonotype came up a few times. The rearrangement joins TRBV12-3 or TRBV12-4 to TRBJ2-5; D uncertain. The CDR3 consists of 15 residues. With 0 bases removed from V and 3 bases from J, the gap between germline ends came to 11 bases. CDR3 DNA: TGTGCCAGCAGTTTAGCACACGGGCTTAAAGAGACCCAGTACTTC. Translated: CASSLAHGLKETQYF.

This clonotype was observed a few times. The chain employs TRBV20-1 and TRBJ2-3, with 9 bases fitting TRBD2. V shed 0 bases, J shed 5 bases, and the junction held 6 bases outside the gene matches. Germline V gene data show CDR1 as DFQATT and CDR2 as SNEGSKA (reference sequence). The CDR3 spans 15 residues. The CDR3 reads CSARESSGRKDTQYF. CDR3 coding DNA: TGCAGTGCTAGAGAAAGTAGCGGGAGAAAAGATACGCAGTATTTT.

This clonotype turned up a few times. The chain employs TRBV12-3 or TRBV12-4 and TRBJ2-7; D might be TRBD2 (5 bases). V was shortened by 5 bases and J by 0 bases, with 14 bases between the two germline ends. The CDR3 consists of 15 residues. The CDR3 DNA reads TGTGCCAGCAGTCTTAGCAGGAGGTTCTCCTACGAGCAGTACTTC. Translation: CASSLSRRFSYEQYF.

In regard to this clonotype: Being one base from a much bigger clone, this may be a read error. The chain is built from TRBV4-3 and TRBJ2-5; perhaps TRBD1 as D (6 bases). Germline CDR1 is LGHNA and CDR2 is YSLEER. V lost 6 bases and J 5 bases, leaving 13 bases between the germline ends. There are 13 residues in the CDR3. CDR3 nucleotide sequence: TGCGCCAGCAGACAGGGTTTTGTGGAGACCCAGTACTTC. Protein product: CASRQGFVETQYF.

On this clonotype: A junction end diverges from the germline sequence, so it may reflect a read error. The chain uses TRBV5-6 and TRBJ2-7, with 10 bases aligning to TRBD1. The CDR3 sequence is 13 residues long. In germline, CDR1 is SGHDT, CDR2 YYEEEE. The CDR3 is CAGSSGQGVEQYF. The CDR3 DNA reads TGTGCCGGCAGCTCCGGACAGGGGGTGGAGCAGTACTTC.

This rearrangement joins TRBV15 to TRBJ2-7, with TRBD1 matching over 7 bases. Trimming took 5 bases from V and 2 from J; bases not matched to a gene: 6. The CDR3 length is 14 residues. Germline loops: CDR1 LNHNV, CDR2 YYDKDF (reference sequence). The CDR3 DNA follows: TGTGCCACCAGCCGACAGACAGGGCCCTACGAGCAGTACTTC. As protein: CATSRQTGPYEQYF.

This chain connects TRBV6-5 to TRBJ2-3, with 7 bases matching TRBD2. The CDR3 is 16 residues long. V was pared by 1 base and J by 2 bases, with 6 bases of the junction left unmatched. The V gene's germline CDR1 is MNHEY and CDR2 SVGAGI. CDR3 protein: CASSYLGGGATDTQYF. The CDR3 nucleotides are TGTGCCAGCAGTTACTTGGGGGGGGGAGCCACAGATACGCAGTATTTT.

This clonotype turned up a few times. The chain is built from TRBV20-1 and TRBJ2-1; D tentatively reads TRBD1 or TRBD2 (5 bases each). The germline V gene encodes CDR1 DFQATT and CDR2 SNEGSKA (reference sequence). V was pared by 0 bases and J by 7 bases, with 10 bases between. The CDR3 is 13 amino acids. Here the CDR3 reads CSAREGTPNEQFF. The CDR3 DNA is TGCAGTGCTAGAGAGGGGACCCCGAATGAGCAGTTCTTC.

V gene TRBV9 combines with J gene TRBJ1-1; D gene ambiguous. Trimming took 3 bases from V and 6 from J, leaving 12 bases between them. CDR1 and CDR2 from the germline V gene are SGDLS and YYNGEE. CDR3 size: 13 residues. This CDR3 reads CASSGDGLSEAFF. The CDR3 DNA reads TGTGCCAGCAGCGGTGACGGCCTCTCTGAAGCTTTCTTT.

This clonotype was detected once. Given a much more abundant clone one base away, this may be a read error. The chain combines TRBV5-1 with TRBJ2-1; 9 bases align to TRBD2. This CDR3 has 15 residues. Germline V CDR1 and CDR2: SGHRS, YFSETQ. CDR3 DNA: TGCGCCAGCAGCTTGGCTAGCGGGATTAACAATGGGCAGTTCTTC. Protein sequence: CASSLASGINNGQFF. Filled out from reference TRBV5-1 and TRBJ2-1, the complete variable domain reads KAGVTQTPRYLIKTRGQQVTLSCSPISGHRSVSWYQQTPGQGLQFLFEYFSETQRNKGNFPGRFSGRQFSNSRSEMNVSTLELGDSALYLCASSLASGINNGQFFGPGTRLTVL.

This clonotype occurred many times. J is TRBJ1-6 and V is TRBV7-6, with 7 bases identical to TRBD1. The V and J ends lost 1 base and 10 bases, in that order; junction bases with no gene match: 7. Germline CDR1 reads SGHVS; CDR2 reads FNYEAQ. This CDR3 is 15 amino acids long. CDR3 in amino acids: CASSLGVGGLSPLHF. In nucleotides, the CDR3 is TGTGCCAGCAGCTTAGGAGTAGGGGGCTTGTCACCCCTCCACTTT.

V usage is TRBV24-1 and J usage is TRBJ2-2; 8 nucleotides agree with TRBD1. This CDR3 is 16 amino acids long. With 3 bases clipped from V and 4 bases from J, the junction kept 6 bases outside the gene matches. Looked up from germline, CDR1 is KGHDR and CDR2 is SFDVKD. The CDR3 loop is CATSDPGQAGTGELFF. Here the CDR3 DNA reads TGTGCCACCAGTGATCCGGGACAGGCTGGCACCGGGGAGCTGTTTTTT.

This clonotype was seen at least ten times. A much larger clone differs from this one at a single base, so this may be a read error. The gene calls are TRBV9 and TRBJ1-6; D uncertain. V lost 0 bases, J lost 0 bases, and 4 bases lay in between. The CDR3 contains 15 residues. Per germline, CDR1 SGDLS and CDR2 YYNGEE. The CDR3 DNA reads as TGTGCCAGCAGCGTAGGGAGCTCCTATAATTCACCCCTCCACTTT. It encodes CASSVGSSYNSPLHF.

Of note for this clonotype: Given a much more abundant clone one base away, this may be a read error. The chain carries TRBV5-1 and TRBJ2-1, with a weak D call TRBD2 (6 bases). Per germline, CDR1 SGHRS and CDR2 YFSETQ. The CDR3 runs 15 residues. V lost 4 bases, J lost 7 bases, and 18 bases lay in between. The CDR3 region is CASSGGTGGENEQFF. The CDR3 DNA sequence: TGCGCCAGCAGCGGAGGGACTGGCGGTGAGAATGAGCAGTTCTTC.

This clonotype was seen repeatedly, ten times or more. CDR3 sequence (DNA): TGCGCCAGCAGCGCCGACGGGACCAATGAGCAGTTCTTC. This encodes CASSADGTNEQFF. J is TRBJ2-1 and V is TRBV5-1, with D perhaps assigned TRBD1 or TRBD2 (5 bases each). With 4 bases removed from V and 6 bases from J, the gap between germline ends came to 11 bases. The CDR3 runs to 13 residues. CDR1 is SGHRS, CDR2 YFSETQ, per germline.

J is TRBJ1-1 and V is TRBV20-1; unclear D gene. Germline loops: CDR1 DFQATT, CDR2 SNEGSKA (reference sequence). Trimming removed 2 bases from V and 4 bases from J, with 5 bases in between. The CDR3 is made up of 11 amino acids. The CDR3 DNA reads TGCAGTGCTAGAAAGGCCACTGAAGCTTTCTTT. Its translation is CSARKATEAFF.

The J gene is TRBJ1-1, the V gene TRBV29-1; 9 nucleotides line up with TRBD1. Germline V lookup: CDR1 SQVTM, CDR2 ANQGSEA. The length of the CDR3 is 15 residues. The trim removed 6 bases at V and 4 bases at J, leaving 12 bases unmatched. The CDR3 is CSVSTGGSISTEAFF. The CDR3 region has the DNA TGCAGCGTCTCCACAGGGGGCTCTATTAGCACTGAAGCTTTCTTT.

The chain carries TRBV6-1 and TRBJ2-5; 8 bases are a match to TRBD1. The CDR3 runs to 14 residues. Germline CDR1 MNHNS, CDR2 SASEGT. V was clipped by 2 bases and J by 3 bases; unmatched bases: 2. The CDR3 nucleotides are TGTGCCAGCAGTGAAACAGGGGGGAAAGAGACCCAGTACTTC. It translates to CASSETGGKETQYF.

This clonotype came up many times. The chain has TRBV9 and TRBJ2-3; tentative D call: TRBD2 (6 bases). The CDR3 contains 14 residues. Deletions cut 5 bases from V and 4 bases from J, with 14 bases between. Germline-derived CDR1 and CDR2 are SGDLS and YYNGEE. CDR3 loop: CASSVGGSADTQYF. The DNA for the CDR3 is TGTGCCAGCAGTGTGGGGGGAAGCGCAGATACGCAGTATTTT.

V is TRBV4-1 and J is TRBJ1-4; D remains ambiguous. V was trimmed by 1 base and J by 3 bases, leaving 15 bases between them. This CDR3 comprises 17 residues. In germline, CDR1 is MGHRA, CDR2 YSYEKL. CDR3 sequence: CASSQVPTTAANEKLFF. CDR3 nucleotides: TGCGCCAGCAGCCAAGTTCCTACGACCGCAGCTAATGAAAAACTGTTTTTT.

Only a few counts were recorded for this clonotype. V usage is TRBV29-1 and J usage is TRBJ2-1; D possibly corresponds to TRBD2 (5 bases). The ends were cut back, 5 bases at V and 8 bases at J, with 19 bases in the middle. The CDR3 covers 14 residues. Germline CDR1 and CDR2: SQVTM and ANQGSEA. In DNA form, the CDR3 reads TGCAGCGTTCAAACCGGATCACTCGGGGATGAGCAGTTCTTC. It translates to CSVQTGSLGDEQFF.

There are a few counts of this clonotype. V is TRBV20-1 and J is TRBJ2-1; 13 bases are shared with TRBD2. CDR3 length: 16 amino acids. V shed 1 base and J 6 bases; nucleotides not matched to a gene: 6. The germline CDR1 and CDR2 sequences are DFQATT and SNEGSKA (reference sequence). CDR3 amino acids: CSARAIRTSGGNEQFF. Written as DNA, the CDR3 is TGCAGTGCTAGAGCCATCCGGACTAGCGGGGGCAATGAGCAGTTCTTC.